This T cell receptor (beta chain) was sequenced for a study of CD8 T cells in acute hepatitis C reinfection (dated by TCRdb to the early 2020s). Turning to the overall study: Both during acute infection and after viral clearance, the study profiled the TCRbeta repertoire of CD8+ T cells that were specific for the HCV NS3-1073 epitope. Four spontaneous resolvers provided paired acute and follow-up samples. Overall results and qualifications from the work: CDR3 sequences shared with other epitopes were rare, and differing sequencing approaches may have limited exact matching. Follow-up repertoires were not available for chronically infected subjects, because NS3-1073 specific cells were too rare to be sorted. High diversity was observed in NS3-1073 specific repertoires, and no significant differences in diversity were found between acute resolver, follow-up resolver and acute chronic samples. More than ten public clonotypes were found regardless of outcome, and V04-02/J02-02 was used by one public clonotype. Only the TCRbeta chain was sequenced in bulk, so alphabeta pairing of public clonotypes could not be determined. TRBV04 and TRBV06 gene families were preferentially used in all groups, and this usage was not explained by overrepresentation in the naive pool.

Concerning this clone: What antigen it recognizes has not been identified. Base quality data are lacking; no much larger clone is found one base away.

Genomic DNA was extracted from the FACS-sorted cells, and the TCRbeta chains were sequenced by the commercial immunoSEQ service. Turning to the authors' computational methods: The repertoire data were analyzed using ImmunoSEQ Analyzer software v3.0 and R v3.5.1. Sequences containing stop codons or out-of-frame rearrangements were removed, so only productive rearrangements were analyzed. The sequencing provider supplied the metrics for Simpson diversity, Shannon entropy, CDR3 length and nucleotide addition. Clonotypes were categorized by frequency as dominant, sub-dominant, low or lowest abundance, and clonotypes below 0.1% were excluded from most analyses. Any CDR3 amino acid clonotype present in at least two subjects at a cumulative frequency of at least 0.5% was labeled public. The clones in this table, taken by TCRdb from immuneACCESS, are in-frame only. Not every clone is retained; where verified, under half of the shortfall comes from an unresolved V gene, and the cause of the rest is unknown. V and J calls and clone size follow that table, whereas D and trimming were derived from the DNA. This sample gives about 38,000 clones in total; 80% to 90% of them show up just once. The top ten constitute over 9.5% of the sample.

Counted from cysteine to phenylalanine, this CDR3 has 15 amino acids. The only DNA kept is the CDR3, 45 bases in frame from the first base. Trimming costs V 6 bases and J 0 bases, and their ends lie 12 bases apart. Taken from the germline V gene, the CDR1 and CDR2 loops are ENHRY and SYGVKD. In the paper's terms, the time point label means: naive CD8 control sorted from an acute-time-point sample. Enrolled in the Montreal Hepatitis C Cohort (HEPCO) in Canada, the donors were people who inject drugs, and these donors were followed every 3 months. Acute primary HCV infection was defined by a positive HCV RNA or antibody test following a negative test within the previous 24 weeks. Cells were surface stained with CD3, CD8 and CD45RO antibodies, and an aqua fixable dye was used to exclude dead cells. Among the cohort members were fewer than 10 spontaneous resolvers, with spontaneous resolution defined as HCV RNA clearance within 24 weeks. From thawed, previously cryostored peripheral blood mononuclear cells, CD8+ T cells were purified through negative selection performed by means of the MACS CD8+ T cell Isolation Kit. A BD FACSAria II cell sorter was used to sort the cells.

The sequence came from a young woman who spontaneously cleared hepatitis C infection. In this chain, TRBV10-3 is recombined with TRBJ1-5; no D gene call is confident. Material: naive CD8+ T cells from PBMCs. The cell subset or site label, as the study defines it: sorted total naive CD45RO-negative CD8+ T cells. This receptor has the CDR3 CAISAGGYSNQPQHF. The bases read TGTGCCATCAGCGCCGGCGGCTATAGCAATCAGCCCCAGCATTTT.